This TCR beta chain is from a study of blood T cell repertoires in COVID-19. The germline V and J ends were trimmed by 3 bases and 11 bases, with 20 bases remaining between them. Germline-derived CDR1 and CDR2 are ENHRY and SYGVKD. This CDR3 is 16 amino acids long. Assay: immunoSEQ multiplex PCR; the TCRdb copy retains only in-frame clones and omits some. The sample carries approximately 160,000 clones, more than 75% recorded once. The chain has TRBV10-3 and TRBJ1-6; possibly TRBD1 for D (6 bases). This receptor was taken from a woman aged 45-59 years who had recovered from COVID-19. Sequenced input: PBMCs or T cells enriched from blood (not recorded which). The CDR3 loop is CAISEAIGNRDPPLHF. The CDR3 coding sequence is TGTGCCATCAGTGAAGCAATCGGCAACAGGGACCCACCCCTCCACTTT.